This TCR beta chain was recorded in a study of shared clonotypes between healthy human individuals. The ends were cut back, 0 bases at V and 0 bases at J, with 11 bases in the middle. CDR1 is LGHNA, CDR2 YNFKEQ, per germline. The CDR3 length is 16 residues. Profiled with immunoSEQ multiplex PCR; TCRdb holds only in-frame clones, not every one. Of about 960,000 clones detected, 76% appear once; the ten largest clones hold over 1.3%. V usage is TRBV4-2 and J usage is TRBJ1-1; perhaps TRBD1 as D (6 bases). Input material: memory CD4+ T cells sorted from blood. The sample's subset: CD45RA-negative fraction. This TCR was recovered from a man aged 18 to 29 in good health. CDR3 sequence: CASSQDPGAMNTEAFF. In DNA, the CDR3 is TGTGCCAGCAGCCAAGACCCAGGGGCGATGAACACTGAAGCTTTCTTT.